The sequence of this T cell receptor (beta chain) was determined in a study of blood T cells in healthy people across ages. Then a second PCR, running roughly 7 to 11 cycles, was carried out with a sample-barcoded 5' primer and a J-beta primer mix. TCRdb re-derived calls from the 5' RACE reads in MiXCR, one entry per CDR3 protein. The table lists 850,000 to 1,000,000 distinct CDR3 sequences, roughly 48% of them singletons. This CDR3 has 15 amino acids. Trimming stripped 1 base from V and 3 bases from J, with 16 bases between. Germline V gives CDR1 DFQATT, CDR2 SNEGSKA (reference sequence). This TCR was sampled from a man between 25 and 39 years old in good health. The V call is TRBV20-1, the J call TRBJ2-7, with a tentative D call TRBD1 (6 bases). Specimen: blood. Here the CDR3 DNA reads TGCAGTGCTAGAGCGGCAGGGGAGTTCGACTACGAGCAGTACTTC. Translating it yields CSARAAGEFDYEQYF.